What follows are 28 T cell receptor beta chains derived from one specimen sequenced in a study of blood T cell repertoires in COVID-19. The repertoire was sequenced with immunoSEQ multiplex PCR; TCRdb's copy has only in-frame clones and lacks some. This sample carries roughly 80,000 clones, about 86% of them seen once, and the ten largest clones take around a sixth. Sequenced sample: peripheral blood. Source of these receptors: a man older than 75 in a cohort sampled during active COVID-19.

The rearrangement uses TRBV19 and TRBJ1-2; no firm D call. The CDR3 length is 13 residues. V lost 6 bases and J 5 bases, leaving 13 bases between the germline ends. CDR1 LNHDA and CDR2 SQIVND come from the germline V gene (reference sequence). Here the CDR3 reads CASSPGMRYGYTF. CDR3 DNA: TGTGCCAGTAGCCCGGGGATGCGGTATGGCTACACCTTC.

The CDR3 spells CASSIDQGTEQYF. Here the CDR3 DNA reads TGTGCCAGTAGTATTGACCAGGGAACCGAGCAGTACTTC. The chain uses TRBV19 and TRBJ2-7; possibly TRBD1 for D (5 bases). CDR1 LNHDA and CDR2 SQIVND come from the germline V gene (reference sequence). CDR3 length equals 13 residues. V was clipped by 3 bases and J by 6 bases, with 12 bases between them.

This clone was counted only a few times. This sequence joins TRBV7-8 and TRBJ2-7, with D tentatively TRBD1 (6 bases). Germline V gene data show CDR1 as SGHVS and CDR2 as FQNEAQ. The length of the CDR3 is 15 residues. V lost 0 bases and J lost 2, with 11 bases in between. CDR3 in amino acids: CASSLAQGGTYEQYF. The DNA for the CDR3 is TGTGCCAGCAGCTTAGCACAGGGTGGAACCTACGAGCAGTACTTC.

The chain combines TRBV6-4 with TRBJ1-5; 10 nucleotides line up with TRBD1. V dropped 3 bases and J dropped 7; count of bases not matched to a gene: 12. The CDR3 covers 17 residues. Germline loops: CDR1 MRHNA, CDR2 SNTAGT. The CDR3 here is CASSESGTGDKGQPQHF. The DNA for the CDR3 is TGTGCCAGCAGTGAGTCCGGGACAGGGGATAAGGGACAGCCCCAGCATTTT.

The table lists this clone with a count of one. The CDR3 nucleotides read TGCGCCAGCAGACCCGGGACAGAGCCCTATCAGCCCCAGCATTTT. It is translated as CASRPGTEPYQPQHF. The V and J genes are TRBV5-1 and TRBJ1-5; 7 bases are shared with TRBD1. The length of the CDR3 is 15 residues. The trim removed 5 bases at V and 5 bases at J, leaving 10 bases unmatched. The germline V gene has CDR1 SGHRS and CDR2 YFSETQ. Full variable domain (rest looked up from reference TRBV5-1 and TRBJ1-5): KAGVTQTPRYLIKTRGQQVTLSCSPISGHRSVSWYQQTPGQGLQFLFEYFSETQRNKGNFPGRFSGRQFSNSRSEMNVSTLELGDSALYLCASRPGTEPYQPQHFGDGTRLSIL.

The chain combines TRBV7-6 with TRBJ2-7, with D possibly matching TRBD1 (6 bases). The CDR3 length is 13 residues. The V end was cut by 3 bases, the J end by 3 bases, with 9 bases between. CDR1 is SGHVS and CDR2 is FNYEAQ in the germline V gene. In DNA form, the CDR3 reads TGTGCCAGCAGCTTGAGAGGGGGCTACGAGCAGTACTTC. Amino acids: CASSLRGGYEQYF.

This CDR3 is CASSLSGTGFSGNTIYF. The CDR3 nucleotides are TGCGCCAGCAGCTTGTCCGGGACAGGGTTTTCCGGAAACACCATATATTTT. The genes are TRBV5-1 and TRBJ1-3; 9 nucleotides match TRBD1. After removal of 1 base from V and 4 bases from J, the junction contained 9 bases not matched to a gene. The CDR3 spans 17 residues. CDR1 is SGHRS, CDR2 YFSETQ, per germline.

This clone appeared once. V is TRBV10-3 and J is TRBJ1-2; 12 bases align to TRBD1. The CDR3 is 15 residues long. V shed 11 bases and J 7 bases; nucleotides not matched to a gene: 14. CDR1 is ENHRY, CDR2 SYGVKD, per germline. The CDR3 DNA reads TGTGCCGCGAGCGCGGGACAGGGGGCCCGCGGTGGCTACACCTTC. Its translation is CAASAGQGARGGYTF.

This clone occurred once. This chain uses TRBV9 with TRBJ2-1; D is ambiguous. The V and J ends lost 2 bases and 0 bases respectively, with 6 bases between them. The CDR3 is 14 residues long. Looked up from germline, CDR1 is SGDLS and CDR2 is YYNGEE. In DNA, the CDR3 is TGTGCCAGCAGCGTTTTAGCCTCCTACAATGAGCAGTTCTTC. This gives the protein CASSVLASYNEQFF. The entire variable domain, with the rest obtained from reference TRBV9 and TRBJ2-1, is as follows: DSGVTQTPKHLITATGQRVTLRCSPRSGDLSVYWYQQSLDQGLQFLIQYYNGEERAKGNILERFSAQQFPDLHSELNLSSLELGDSALYFCASSVLASYNEQFFGPGTRLTVL.

The chain joins TRBV10-3 to TRBJ2-1; TRBD1 might be the D (5 bases). Trimming left V 0 bases short and J 3 bases short, with 6 bases between. CDR1 is ENHRY, CDR2 SYGVKD, per germline. The CDR3 spans 14 residues. CDR3 nucleotides: TGTGCCATCAGTGAGTCTACAGGCTACAATGAGCAGTTCTTC. Encoded protein: CAISESTGYNEQFF.

This chain links TRBV11-2 with TRBJ2-7; D possibly corresponds to TRBD1 (6 bases). The CDR3 is made up of 13 amino acids. Trimming removed 4 bases from V and 5 bases from J, with 12 bases in between. Germline values: CDR1 SGHAT, CDR2 FQNNGV. The CDR3 DNA follows: TGTGCCAGCAGCTGGCCGGACAGTAACGAGCAGTACTTC. Translation gives CASSWPDSNEQYF.

The chain uses TRBV6-1 and TRBJ2-1; TRBD2 aligns across 11 bases. Germline V gene sequence: CDR1 MNHNS, CDR2 SASEGT. Unmatched junction bases numbered 9, after V lost 3 bases and J lost 8 bases. This CDR3 region has 16 residues. The CDR3, as DNA: TGTGCCAGCAGTGATCGGACTAGCGGGTTCGGGGATGAGCAGTTCTTC. Amino acids: CASSDRTSGFGDEQFF.

The chain is built from TRBV4-3 and TRBJ1-2; D possibly corresponds to TRBD1 (5 bases). The V end was cut by 4 bases, the J end by 2 bases, with 14 bases between. The CDR3 consists of 15 residues. Germline-derived CDR1 and CDR2 are LGHNA and YSLEER. The chain's CDR3 is CASSPGGTVNYGYTF. The CDR3, as DNA: TGCGCCAGCAGCCCCGGGGGGACGGTAAACTATGGCTACACCTTC.

The rearrangement uses TRBV6-2 or TRBV6-3 and TRBJ2-3; 7 bases align to TRBD2. This CDR3 is built from 18 residues. Per germline, CDR1 MNHEY and CDR2 SVGEGT. The V and J ends lost 7 bases and 2 bases, in that order; junction bases with no gene match: 18. CDR3 loop: CASTPPPGRGTNTDTQYF. CDR3 in DNA: TGTGCCAGCACCCCCCCACCAGGGCGGGGGACTAACACAGATACGCAGTATTTT.

CDR3 sequence reads: CASSPPLGGNTGELFF. CDR3 nucleotide sequence: TGTGCCAGCAGTCCTCCCCTGGGAGGGAACACCGGGGAGCTGTTTTTT. The rearrangement uses TRBV28 and TRBJ2-2; tentative D call: TRBD2 (6 bases). Germline values: CDR1 MDHEN, CDR2 SYDVKM. The CDR3 is 16 amino acids. V was cut by 5 bases and J by 1 base, with 14 bases left in between. The entire variable domain, with the rest obtained from reference TRBV28 and TRBJ2-2, is as follows: DVKVTQSSRYLVKRTGEKVFLECVQDMDHENMFWYRQDPGLGLRLIYFSYDVKMKEKGDIPEGYSVSREKKERFSLILESASTNQTSMYLCASSPPLGGNTGELFFGEGSRLTVL.

This clone has only a few counts. This rearrangement joins TRBV2 to TRBJ1-6; 7 bases are a match to TRBD1. Trimming removed 8 bases from V and 10 bases from J; junction bases left unmatched: 14. CDR3 length: 15 amino acids. Germline CDR1 reads SNHLY; CDR2 reads FYNNEI. CDR3 DNA: TGTGCCAGCGTCGGAACAGGGGCCGGCGGGTCACCCCTCCACTTT. Translating gives CASVGTGAGGSPLHF.

CDR3 sequence (DNA): TGTGCCAGCAGCTTCAGCGGGGGCCCGAATGAGCAGTTCTTC. This encodes CASSFSGGPNEQFF. The V and J genes are TRBV7-9 and TRBJ2-1; TRBD2 agrees at 8 bases. Trimming at V came to 3 bases and at J to 7 bases, leaving 5 bases not matched to a gene. This CDR3 has 14 residues. Germline V gene data show CDR1 as SEHNR and CDR2 as FQNEAQ (reference sequence).

CDR3 loop: CASSSRQGNQPQHF. The CDR3 nucleotides read TGTGCCAGCAGCTCCCGACAGGGCAATCAGCCCCAGCATTTT. The chain couples TRBV3-1 (or the pseudogene TRBV3-2) to TRBJ1-5, with a weak D call TRBD1 (6 bases). V was trimmed by 5 bases and J by 2 bases, leaving 10 bases between them. CDR3 length equals 14 residues. The germline CDR1 and CDR2 sequences are LGHDT and YNNKEL (reference sequence).

The rearrangement links TRBV4-2 to TRBJ2-5; D is possibly TRBD1 (7 bases). V gave up 8 bases and J gave up 10 bases, with 26 bases separating them. Germline V gene lookup returns CDR1 LGHNA and CDR2 YNFKEQ. This CDR3 comprises 15 residues. CDR3 residues: CASPTSGGLKWDQYF. CDR3 DNA: TGTGCCAGCCCCACCTCAGGGGGGCTTAAGTGGGACCAGTACTTC.

The gene calls are TRBV20-1 and TRBJ1-2; D unresolved. Trimming shortened V by 6 bases and J by 14 bases, and 16 bases separated the two germline ends. The CDR3 loop spans 10 amino acids. Germline loops: CDR1 DFQATT, CDR2 SNEGSKA (reference sequence). The CDR3 region has the DNA TGCAGTGCCAAACCCAACAGCCCTACCTTC. It encodes CSAKPNSPTF.

V usage is TRBV7-2 and J usage is TRBJ2-1, with 12 bases identical to TRBD2. V lost 1 base, J lost 12 bases, and 13 bases stayed unmatched. This CDR3 spans 17 amino acids. Germline V lookup: CDR1 SGHTA, CDR2 FQGNSA. In DNA, the CDR3 is TGTGCCAGCAGCTTAGATTTTAGGACTAGCGGGGACCGCGGGCAGTTCTTC. Protein: CASSLDFRTSGDRGQFF.

The CDR3 here is CASSHTVEKTEAFF. Here the CDR3 DNA reads TGCGCCAGCAGCCACACAGTAGAAAAGACTGAAGCTTTCTTT. The rearrangement joins TRBV5-1 to TRBJ1-1; D remains unclear. This CDR3 is built from 14 residues. The V and J ends lost 4 bases and 5 bases respectively, with 15 bases between them. CDR1 and CDR2 (germline): SGHRS, YFSETQ.

This chain connects TRBV6-4 to TRBJ2-1; TRBD2 agrees at 12 bases. The CDR3 contains 18 residues. The V gene end was trimmed by 3 bases and the J gene end by 0 bases; junction bases not matched to a gene: 6. Germline assignment: CDR1 MRHNA and CDR2 SNTAGT. As DNA, the CDR3 is TGTGCCAGCAGTGAACTAGCGGGGGGTCCCAGCTCCTACAATGAGCAGTTCTTC. Its translation: CASSELAGGPSSYNEQFF.

The chain employs TRBV6-6 and TRBJ2-1; D gene ambiguous. The CDR3 sequence is 11 residues long. The V gene lost 5 bases and the J gene lost 8 bases, with 7 bases spanning the gap. Germline V gene data show CDR1 as MNHNY and CDR2 as SVGAGI (reference sequence). CDR3 in amino acids: CASSVTDEQFF. As DNA, the CDR3 is TGTGCCAGCAGTGTAACAGATGAGCAGTTCTTC.

The J gene is TRBJ2-2, the V gene TRBV5-1, with 11 bases that match TRBD1. V trimming: 7 bases; J trimming: 4 bases; junction bases outside the gene matches: 6. This CDR3 spans 15 amino acids. Germline-derived CDR1 and CDR2 are SGHRS and YFSETQ. CDR3 loop: CASSRTGGFTGELFF. In DNA, the CDR3 is TGCGCCAGCTCCCGGACAGGGGGCTTCACCGGGGAGCTGTTTTTT.

The rearrangement joins TRBV5-4 to TRBJ1-5; unclear D gene. V lost 0 bases and J 7 bases, leaving 11 bases between the germline ends. Germline V gives CDR1 SGHNT, CDR2 YYREEE (reference sequence). This CDR3 is 14 amino acids long. CDR3 nucleotides: TGTGCCAGCAGCTTGGGCCCGGGAGGACAGCCCCAGCATTTT. It yields the protein CASSLGPGGQPQHF.

V usage is TRBV5-4 and J usage is TRBJ1-1; D not resolved. Germline V gene lookup returns CDR1 SGHNT and CDR2 YYREEE (reference sequence). V lost 5 bases, J lost 1 base, and 18 bases lay in between. The CDR3 has 16 amino acids. CDR3 in amino acids: CASSPRDGLTNTEAFF. DNA for the CDR3: TGTGCCAGCAGTCCCCGAGATGGGCTAACGAACACTGAAGCTTTCTTT.

This sequence joins TRBV24-1 and TRBJ2-5; perhaps TRBD2 as D (5 bases). Germline values: CDR1 KGHDR, CDR2 SFDVKD. This CDR3 has 16 amino acids. V lost 4 bases, J lost 3 bases, and 17 bases lay in between. CDR3 sequence reads: CATSDPGLALKETQYF. For the CDR3, the DNA is TGTGCCACCAGTGACCCCGGACTCGCCCTAAAAGAGACCCAGTACTTC.